Given below is one T cell receptor beta chain in context. The record originates from a study of cytomegalovirus exposure and HLA in healthy donors. The PCR was carried out with 60 Vbeta primers and 13 Jbeta primers. Method: immunoSEQ multiplex PCR; TCRdb's copy keeps in-frame clones and lacks some. The repertoire includes about 190,000 clones, about four fifths of them detected once, and 1.7% sits in the top ten. Sequences were obtained from PBMCs. The TCR was taken from a woman aged 18 to 35 in good health and CMV-seronegative.

CDR3 nucleotides: TGTGCCAGCAGACAGGGGGTCTTAACAGGGTATGGCTACACCTTC. This translates into CASRQGVLTGYGYTF. The chain carries TRBV6-5 and TRBJ1-2; TRBD1 aligns across 8 bases. The CDR3 is 15 amino acids. Losses at the gene ends were 6 bases for V and 5 bases for J; bases not matched to a gene: 11. Germline V gene sequence: CDR1 MNHEY, CDR2 SVGAGI.